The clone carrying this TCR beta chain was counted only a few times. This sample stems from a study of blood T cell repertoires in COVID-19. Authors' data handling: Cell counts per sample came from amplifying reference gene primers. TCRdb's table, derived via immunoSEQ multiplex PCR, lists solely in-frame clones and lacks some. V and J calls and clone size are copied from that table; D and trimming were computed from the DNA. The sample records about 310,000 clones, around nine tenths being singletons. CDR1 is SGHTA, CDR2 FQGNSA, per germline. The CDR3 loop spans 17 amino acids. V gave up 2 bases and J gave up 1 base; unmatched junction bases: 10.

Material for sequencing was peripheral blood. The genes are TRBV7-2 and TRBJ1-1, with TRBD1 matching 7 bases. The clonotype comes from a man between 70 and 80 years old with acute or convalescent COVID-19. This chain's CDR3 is CASSLITGRGRNTEAFF. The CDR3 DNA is TGTGCCAGCAGCTTAATTACTGGCAGGGGGAGGAACACTGAAGCTTTCTTT. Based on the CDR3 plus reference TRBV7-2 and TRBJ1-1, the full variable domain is GAGVSQSPSNKVTEKGKDVELRCDPISGHTALYWYRQSLGQGLEFLIYFQGNSAPDKSGLPSDRFSAERTGGSVSTLTIQRTQQEDSAVYLCASSLITGRGRNTEAFFGQGTRLTVV.